The rows below give T cell receptor beta chains drawn from one sample of a study of cytomegalovirus exposure and HLA in healthy donors. The protocol was immunoSEQ multiplex PCR, while the TCRdb copy is restricted to in-frame clones and leaves out a portion. Here the sample spans 200,000 or so clones, 65% to 80% being singletons. Sequencing was done on a sample of PBMCs. These receptors all come from a man aged 35 to 55 in good health and CMV-seronegative. The CDR3 runs from the conserved cysteine through the conserved F or W. Fields, in order: J gene, D gene, V gene, clone size, CDR3 protein, CDR3 DNA. The D gene is left open where the match is weak. Size is omitted from some rows. Given values are once, few, many or a class for expanded clones.

>TRBJ2-7|-|TRBV19|-
CASSPGHFSYEQYF
TGTGCCAGTAGTCCGGGACACTTCTCCTACGAGCAGTACTTC
>TRBJ2-3|TRBD2|TRBV7-3|-
CASSLRLAGADTQYF
TGTGCCAGCAGCTTAAGACTAGCGGGAGCTGATACGCAGTATTTT
>TRBJ1-6|TRBD1|TRBV30|-
CAWNPGQWYSPLHF
TGTGCCTGGAACCCGGGACAGTGGTATTCACCCCTCCACTTT
>TRBJ2-1|-|TRBV5-1|few
CASSLDYYNEQFF
TGCGCCAGCAGCTTGGACTACTACAATGAGCAGTTCTTC
>TRBJ1-1|-|TRBV11-3|-
CASSSGDTEAFF
TGTGCCAGCAGCTCAGGGGACACTGAAGCTTTCTTT
>TRBJ2-7|TRBD1|TRBV9|-
CASSTHGTAYEQYF
TGTGCCAGCAGCACCCACGGGACAGCCTACGAGCAGTACTTC
>TRBJ2-2|TRBD1|TRBV6-5|few
CASSYGQGIGELFF
TGTGCCAGCAGTTACGGACAGGGGATCGGGGAGCTGTTTTTT
>TRBJ2-6|-|TRBV7-9|-
CASSLAEGSGANVLTF
TGTGCCAGCAGCTTAGCGGAGGGGTCCGGGGCCAACGTCCTGACTTTC
>TRBJ2-3|-|TRBV6-1|-
CASSKQGSSTDTQYF
TGTGCCAGCAGTAAACAGGGATCTAGCACAGATACGCAGTATTTT
>TRBJ2-7|-|TRBV11-3|-
CASSLTGTEQYF
TGTGCCAGCAGCCTAACAGGGACCGAGCAGTACTTC
>TRBJ2-7|TRBD1|TRBV13|-
CASSFEGAPYEQYF
TGTGCCAGCAGCTTTGAGGGGGCCCCCTACGAGCAGTACTTC
>TRBJ1-5|-|TRBV5-5|few
CASSSTTGVTQHF
TGTGCCAGCAGCTCTACCACGGGGGTGACCCAGCATTTT
>TRBJ1-4|-|TRBV18|-
CASSPKTTGHNEKLFF
TGTGCCAGCTCACCCAAAACCACAGGGCATAATGAAAAACTGTTTTTT
>TRBJ2-1|TRBD2|TRBV7-2|few
CASTLSGVYNEQFF
TGTGCCAGCACCCTTAGCGGGGTCTACAATGAGCAGTTCTTC
>TRBJ2-5|-|TRBV7-2|-
CASSLGGAQTQYF
TGTGCCAGCAGCTTAGGTGGGGCACAGACCCAGTACTTC
>TRBJ1-1|-|TRBV21-1|-
CASSKGVITEAFF
TGTGCCAGCAGCAAGGGCGTGATCACTGAAGCTTTCTTT
>TRBJ1-5|-|TRBV6-1|-
CASSNRDQPQHF
TGTGCCAGCAGTAACAGGGATCAGCCCCAGCATTTT
>TRBJ2-7|-|TRBV11-2|-
CASSLGVGRVITYEQYF
TGTGCCAGCAGCTTAGGGGTCGGCAGGGTAATAACCTACGAGCAGTACTTC
>TRBJ1-2|TRBD1|TRBV2|-
CASSRTGVDDGYTF
TGTGCCAGCAGTCGGACAGGAGTGGACGATGGCTACACCTTC
>TRBJ2-7|-|TRBV27|-
CASSVGGPYEQYF
TGTGCCAGCAGTGTTGGTGGCCCATACGAGCAGTACTTC
>TRBJ2-7|TRBD1|TRBV6-1|-
CASSEDRGKPYEQYF
TGTGCCAGCAGTGAAGACAGGGGAAAGCCCTACGAGCAGTACTTC
>TRBJ1-1|-|TRBV7-3|-
CASSYTVNTEAFF
TGTGCCAGCAGCTATACGGTGAACACTGAAGCTTTCTTT
>TRBJ2-2|TRBD1|TRBV12-5|-
CASGQGAGGELFF
TGTGCTAGTGGACAGGGGGCGGGCGGGGAGCTGTTTTTT
>TRBJ1-1|-|TRBV19|-
CASSITQDKNTEAFF
TGTGCCAGTAGTATAACTCAGGACAAGAACACTGAAGCTTTCTTT
>TRBJ2-7|-|TRBV5-1|few
CASSLAQGYEQYF
TGCGCCAGCAGCTTGGCCCAGGGTTACGAGCAGTACTTC
>TRBJ1-1|TRBD1|TRBV19|-
CASSQGTAWRAFF
TGTGCCAGTAGTCAAGGGACAGCTTGGAGGGCTTTCTTT
>TRBJ2-1|-|TRBV19|once
CASNLAGLYNEQFF
TGTGCCAGCAACTTAGCCGGCCTCTACAATGAGCAGTTCTTC
>TRBJ1-1|-|TRBV21-1|-
CASSKNQTGGRLRWYTEAFF
TGTGCCAGCAGCAAGAACCAGACAGGGGGACGGTTAAGGTGGTACACTGAAGCTTTCTTT
>TRBJ1-2|TRBD1|TRBV10-3|-
CAISSGGDYGYTF
TGTGCCATCAGCTCAGGGGGCGACTATGGCTACACCTTC
>TRBJ1-2|-|TRBV7-9|-
CASSSGGVQSGYTF
TGTGCCAGCAGCTCTGGGGGGGTTCAGAGTGGCTACACCTTC
>TRBJ1-5|TRBD1|TRBV6-1|-
CASSETGVSNQPQHF
TGTGCCAGCAGTGAAACAGGGGTAAGCAATCAGCCCCAGCATTTT
>TRBJ2-3|TRBD2|TRBV2|-
CASSPLAGRADTQYF
TGTGCCAGCAGCCCACTAGCGGGGCGGGCGGATACGCAGTATTTT
>TRBJ2-1|-|TRBV4-1|-
CASSQGGATSYNEQFF
TGCGCCAGCAGCCAAGGGGGAGCGACCTCCTACAATGAGCAGTTCTTC
>TRBJ2-5|-|TRBV15|once
CATSSLSETQYF
TGTGCCACCAGCAGTCTCTCCGAGACCCAGTACTTC
>TRBJ1-3|-|TRBV7-2|-
CASSLASLTGNSGNTIYF
TGTGCCAGCAGCTTAGCCTCCCTCACAGGAAACTCTGGAAACACCATATATTTT